These T cell receptor beta chains were read from a single sample in a study of T cells in localized non-small cell lung cancer. Here immunoSEQ multiplex PCR was the method, and the copy in TCRdb shows in-frame clones only, minus some. Of about 36,000 clones listed, roughly nine tenths are singletons. Sequenced here: peripheral blood, sampled before any cancer treatment. These TCRs come from a woman aged 40-70 years with stage I lung adenocarcinoma. CDR3s include the opening cysteine and the closing phenylalanine or tryptophan.

CDR3 length	J gene	V gene	CDR3 protein
16	TRBJ2-5	TRBV18	CASSPLTAGGAGSQYF
13	TRBJ2-7	TRBV19	CASSLGPVYEQYF
14	TRBJ1-2	TRBV28	CASSDRARFYGYTF
16	TRBJ1-1	TRBV4-3	CASSQEWGRPGAEAFF
16	TRBJ2-3	TRBV27	CASREGGVASTDTQYF
13	TRBJ1-2	TRBV28	CATLTGGRRGYTF
14	TRBJ1-6	TRBV18	CASSPGRERSPLHF
13	TRBJ1-2	TRBV5-1	CASSLDGGDGYTF
14	TRBJ1-2	TRBV27	CASSLKGASYGYTF
17	TRBJ2-1	TRBV5-1	CASSRKIQGFSYNEQFF
17	TRBJ1-1	TRBV28	CASSKKGRTPGSTEAFF
17	TRBJ2-5	TRBV12-5	CASGSLALAGTQETQYF
15	TRBJ2-1	TRBV7-6	CASSSGQGYYNEQFF
15	TRBJ2-5	TRBV19	CASSIDTVGGETQYF
12	TRBJ1-1	TRBV6-5	CASSRGGTEAFF
17	TRBJ1-5	TRBV19	CASKSQGTVRSNQPQHF
18	TRBJ1-1	TRBV5-4	CASSLNDRGNASDTEAFF
13	TRBJ2-1	TRBV6-6	CASSYGRSNEQFF
15	TRBJ1-2	TRBV4-1	CASSQPLDRGYGYTF
17	TRBJ2-7	TRBV7-8	CASSLAPGGVSSYEQYF